This note documents a single T cell receptor (beta chain) sequence. Its antigen is unknown. This sample was taken from a study of radiation and T cells in renal cell carcinoma. General study findings and limits: Baseline intratumoral clonotype presence is unknown without pretreatment biopsies.

Documented time point: blood 4 weeks post-SBRT, at nephrectomy. Treatment given: 15 Gy SBRT to primary tumor, nephrectomy 4 weeks later. Clear cell pathology was present in this patient's renal cell carcinoma. V trimming: 5 bases; J trimming: 3 bases; junction bases outside the gene matches: 12. Germline lookup yields CDR1 GTSNPN and CDR2 SVGIG (reference sequence). This CDR3 has 15 residues. Clones were read by immunoSEQ multiplex PCR, and TCRdb kept only the in-frame ones, dropping some. The sample includes about 77,000 clones, around four fifths of them seen just once. The receptor's source is a woman aged 60 to 75 with renal cell carcinoma. The rearrangement joins TRBV30 to TRBJ2-7; 8 bases map to TRBD1. The sequenced sample was blood, obtained from a patient whose treatment included radiotherapy and nephrectomy. CDR3 nucleotides: TGTGCCTGGGGGGACAGGCGTTTATCTTTCTACGAGCAGTACTTC. Translating it yields CAWGDRRLSFYEQYF.